A single sample is the source of the 7 T cell receptor beta chains below, sequenced in a study of blood T cells in healthy people across ages. Together with a sample-barcoded 5' primer, a J-beta primer mix was included in a second PCR lasting about 6 to 12 cycles. TCRdb recomputed calls from the 5' RACE reads with MiXCR, one row per CDR3 protein. The sample has about 1,400,000 distinct CDR3 sequences, around 39% seen once; the top ten hold less than 8%. The sequencing sample was made of blood. The receptors here all came from a woman between 18 and 29 years old in good health.

This clonotype occurred a few times. This chain links TRBV20-1 with TRBJ2-1, with D possibly matching TRBD1 (5 bases). V dropped 3 bases and J dropped 7 bases, with 10 bases sitting between them. Germline CDR1 DFQATT, CDR2 SNEGSKA (reference sequence). This CDR3 comprises 12 residues. In DNA, the CDR3 is TGCAGTGCTAGGTCCCCAGGGAATGAGCAGTTCTTC. As protein: CSARSPGNEQFF.

The V and J genes are TRBV20-1 and TRBJ2-1, with D possibly TRBD2 on 5 matching bases. Trimming took 0 bases from V and 3 from J, leaving 12 bases between them. CDR1 and CDR2 (germline): DFQATT, SNEGSKA (reference sequence). CDR3 length equals 15 residues. CDR3 in amino acids: CSARERGLLYNEQFF. The CDR3 nucleotides are TGCAGTGCTAGAGAGCGCGGGCTCCTCTACAATGAGCAGTTCTTC.

This clonotype was seen more than once but under ten times. The CDR3 loop is CASSRKIQGDQPQHF. The CDR3 coding sequence is TGTGCCAGCAGCCGAAAGATACAGGGTGATCAGCCCCAGCATTTT. The chain is built from TRBV4-2 and TRBJ1-5, with D possibly matching TRBD1 (6 bases). This CDR3 has 15 amino acids. The V gene's germline CDR1 is LGHNA and CDR2 YNFKEQ. With 4 bases removed from V and 5 bases from J, the gap between germline ends came to 15 bases.

Many counts were recorded for this clonotype. The genes are TRBV12-3 or TRBV12-4 and TRBJ2-5, with D possibly matching TRBD2 (5 bases). Trimming pared 7 bases from V and 4 bases from J, leaving 16 bases between. The CDR3 spans 14 residues. CDR3 amino acids: CASTKRASPETQYF. The CDR3 DNA sequence: TGTGCCAGCACCAAAAGGGCTAGCCCAGAGACCCAGTACTTC.

DNA of the CDR3: TGTGCCAGCAGCTACCCGGCCGGGACTAGCCTAAGGTACGAGCAGTACTTC. Translating it yields CASSYPAGTSLRYEQYF. V gene TRBV7-9 combines with J gene TRBJ2-7; 9 bases map to TRBD2. The CDR3 has 17 amino acids. Per germline, CDR1 SEHNR and CDR2 FQNEAQ (reference sequence). The V and J ends lost 4 bases and 4 bases, in that order; junction bases with no gene match: 14.

This clonotype was counted between two and nine times. The chain combines TRBV5-1 with TRBJ2-1; D perhaps matches TRBD2 (6 bases). Germline CDR1 reads SGHRS; CDR2 reads YFSETQ. V was shortened by 4 bases and J by 7 bases, with 15 bases between the two germline ends. This CDR3 is built from 14 residues. The chain's CDR3 is CASSELAQGNEQFF. The DNA for the CDR3 is TGCGCCAGCAGCGAACTAGCCCAGGGAAATGAGCAGTTCTTC.

The J gene is TRBJ2-7, the V gene TRBV29-1, with TRBD2 matching 11 bases. In germline, CDR1 is SQVTM, CDR2 ANQGSEA. V lost 6 bases, J lost 7 bases, and 11 bases stayed unmatched. The CDR3 is 14 residues long. CDR3: CSVLIAGGPLEQYF. In nucleotides, the CDR3 is TGCAGCGTATTGATAGCGGGAGGGCCTTTGGAGCAGTACTTC.